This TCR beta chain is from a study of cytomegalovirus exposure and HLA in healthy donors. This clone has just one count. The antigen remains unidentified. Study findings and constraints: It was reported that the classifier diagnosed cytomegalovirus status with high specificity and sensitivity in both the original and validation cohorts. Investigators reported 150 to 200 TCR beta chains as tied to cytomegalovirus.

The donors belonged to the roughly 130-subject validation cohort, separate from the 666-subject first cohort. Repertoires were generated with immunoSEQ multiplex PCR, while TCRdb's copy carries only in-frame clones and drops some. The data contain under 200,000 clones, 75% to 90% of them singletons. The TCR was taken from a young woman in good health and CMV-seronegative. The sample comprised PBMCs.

CDR3 residues: CASSPSFDRGNQPQHF. CDR3 nucleotides: TGTGCCAGCAGCCCCTCGTTTGACAGGGGCAATCAGCCCCAGCATTTT. The rearrangement joins TRBV7-2 to TRBJ1-5; 7 nucleotides agree with TRBD1. J gave up 2 bases and V 5 bases, and 9 bases lay outside the gene matches. Per the germline V gene, CDR1 is SGHTA and CDR2 is FQGNSA. There are 16 residues in the CDR3. Full variable domain (missing parts from reference TRBV7-2 and TRBJ1-5): GAGVSQSPSNKVTEKGKDVELRCDPISGHTALYWYRQSLGQGLEFLIYFQGNSAPDKSGLPSDRFSAERTGGSVSTLTIQRTQQEDSAVYLCASSPSFDRGNQPQHFGDGTRLSIL.